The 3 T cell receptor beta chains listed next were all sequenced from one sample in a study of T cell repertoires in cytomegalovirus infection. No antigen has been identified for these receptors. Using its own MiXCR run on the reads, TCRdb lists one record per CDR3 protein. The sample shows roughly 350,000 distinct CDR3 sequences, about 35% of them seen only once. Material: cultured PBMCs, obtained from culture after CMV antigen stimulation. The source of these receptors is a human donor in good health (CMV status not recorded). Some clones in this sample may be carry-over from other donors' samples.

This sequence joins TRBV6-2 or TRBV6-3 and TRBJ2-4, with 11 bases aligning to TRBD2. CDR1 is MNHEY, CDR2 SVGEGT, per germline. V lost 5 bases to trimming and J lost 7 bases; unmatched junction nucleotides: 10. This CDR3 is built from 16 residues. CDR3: CASSTELAGVGNIQYF. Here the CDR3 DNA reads TGTGCCAGCAGTACAGAACTAGCGGGAGTGGGGAACATTCAGTACTTC.

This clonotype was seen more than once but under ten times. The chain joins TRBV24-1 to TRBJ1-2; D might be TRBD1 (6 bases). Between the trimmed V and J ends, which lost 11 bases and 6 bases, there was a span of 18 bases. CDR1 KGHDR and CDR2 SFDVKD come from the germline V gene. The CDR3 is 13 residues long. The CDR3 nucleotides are TGTGCCAGCAGACCACCCGGGGGCGATGGCTACACCTTC. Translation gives CASRPPGGDGYTF.

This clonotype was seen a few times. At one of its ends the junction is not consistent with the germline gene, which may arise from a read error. The CDR3 region is CASSLGETRLAQNIQYF. DNA of the CDR3: TGTGCCAGCAGCTTAGGGGAAACGAGACTAGCCCAAAACATTCAGTACTTC. This chain links TRBV5-6 with TRBJ2-4, with TRBD2 identical over 7 bases. The CDR3 length is 17 residues. CDR1 SGHDT and CDR2 YYEEEE come from the germline V gene.